This entry is about one TCR beta chain. This receptor's antigen is unknown. No base quality values were provided; no much bigger clone lies one nucleotide off. For TCR beta library preparation, roughly 1.8 micrograms of genomic DNA was extracted from cryopreserved PBMCs. Longitudinal blood samples from CLL patients receiving ibrutinib monotherapy were subjected to high-throughput TCR beta sequencing. The patients took part in an open-label, single-center phase 2 trial of ibrutinib monotherapy. This record comes from a study of cytotoxic CD8 clonotypes in ibrutinib-treated CLL (dated by TCRdb to the early 2020s). For context, the study as a whole: The cohort had ten to twelve relapsed/refractory and 15 treatment-naive patients; some 17 were IGHV unmutated. On average, each sample yielded around 250,000 productive templates and 94,082 productive rearrangements. Cryopreserved peripheral blood mononuclear cells were collected before treatment, at response, and at either disease progression or sustained remission. All remission and progressive disease samples were collected while patients were still receiving ibrutinib. Of the 86 participants in the trial, roughly 26 had longitudinal samples available. The response samples were drawn at a median of around eleven months into treatment, with a range of roughly 6 to 40 months. Responses were partial in roughly 25 patients and complete in 2; after median approximately 67 months follow-up, roughly 15 stayed in remission and about 12 progressed. The paper's findings and limits, for the study overall: Public clonotypes were rare and either shrank or stayed stable during treatment, and the rise in clonality at ibrutinib response reflected expansion of private clonotypes. Lymph node repertoires were not examined, and the timing of sampling was not matched between patients in sustained remission and those whose disease progressed. An increase in clonality was observed at ibrutinib response, with clonality remaining stable during sustained remission and falling back toward baseline at progression. At baseline, clonality was higher than in age-matched healthy donors and showed a strong correlation with circulating CD8+ T-cell counts.

A distance of 12 bases separates the germline ends of V and J, which lose 8 bases and 2 bases respectively. The CDR3 has 13 amino acids, counting the end cysteine and phenylalanine. The read is trimmed to its CDR3 DNA, 39 bases read in frame from base 1. CDR1 and CDR2 are read off the germline V gene (reference sequence) as LNHDA and SQIVND. Each clonotype received, on average, about 9.7x coverage in deep resolution sequencing performed on a MiSeq, where the target depth lay between 1 in 1 million and 1 in 200,000 T cells. The immunoSEQ hsTCRB Kit was used to generate TCR beta libraries. In the paper's pipeline: The data were analyzed with ImmunoSEQ Analyzer and ImmunoSEQ Data Assistant, and V, D and J gene assignments followed IMGT definitions. Clonality, which ranges from 0 to 1, was calculated by subtracting the normalized Shannon entropy of productive rearrangement frequencies from one. Public clonotype analysis was restricted to overrepresented clonotypes comprising at least 0.05% of each patient's repertoire. Thirteen repertoires from age-matched healthy donors, obtained from immuneACCESS, served as clonality controls. As stored in TCRdb, this immuneACCESS dataset retains in-frame rearrangements with V and J assigned. A fraction of the clones does not appear; measured against another copy, unresolved V genes explain less than half of the discrepancy, and the remainder lacks a known reason. That table supplies the V and J calls and clone size; D and trimming were determined from the DNA. The table for this sample lists some 350,000 clones; roughly two thirds of them were counted only once. Of the sample, roughly 6.3% falls within the top ten clones.

The receptor was isolated from a human donor with chronic lymphocytic leukemia. Sequenced material: PBMCs, taken after 36 months of ibrutinib treatment. Recombination linked TRBV19 to TRBJ1-2; no D gene call is confident. The nucleotide sequence reads as follows: TGTGCCAGTCATACTCTTAAAAACTATGGCTACACCTTC. It translates to CASHTLKNYGYTF.